This TCR beta chain was profiled in a study of cytomegalovirus exposure and HLA in healthy donors. Study-level findings and limits: Later analysis identified a missense DCLRE1C variant that was linked to TCR beta V- and J-gene trimming. According to an earlier analysis, most TCR beta V segments yielded productive rearrangements about 90% or about 30% of the time.

The CDR3 is 15 amino acids. Germline CDR1 SQVTM, CDR2 ANQGSEA. V was clipped by 6 bases and J by 7 bases; unmatched bases: 14. PCR used 60 Vbeta primers and 13 Jbeta primers. Method: immunoSEQ multiplex PCR; TCRdb's copy keeps in-frame clones and lacks some. This sample yields 100,000 to 150,000 clones, of which 75% to 80% are seen a single time; roughly 5.9% belongs to the top ten. Likely unrecorded immune exposures existed in these nominally healthy donors. Notes on this clone: Its antigen is undetermined.

The chain couples TRBV29-1 to TRBJ2-1; 8 nucleotides align to TRBD1. The sequence came from a middle-aged woman in good health and CMV-seronegative. Sequenced input: PBMCs. Written as DNA, the CDR3 is TGCAGCGTCGACGCTTCAGGGGGCGCGTCTAATGAGCAGTTCTTC. This encodes CSVDASGGASNEQFF.